Listed below are T cell receptor beta chains from one sample, sequenced in a study of beta chain features in type 1 diabetes. Only in-frame clones appear in the TCRdb table, and some are missing; sequencing was by immunoSEQ multiplex PCR. The sample records 450,000 to 600,000 clones, about 32% being singletons. The material sequenced was naive CD4+ T cells from blood. The receptors shown here come from a man between 18 and 29 years old in good health. The CDR3 runs from the conserved cysteine through the conserved F or W. The D gene is left open where the match is weak. For some rows the clone size is stated as once, few or many, or as a class when expanded; others skip it.

j_gene: TRBJ2-6; abundance: -; v_gene: TRBV5-1; d_gene: TRBD2; CDR3nt: TGCGCCAGCAGCTTCCTACTAGCGGGAGGCAGCTCTGGGGCCAACGTCCTGACTTTC; CDR3aa: CASSFLLAGGSSGANVLTF
j_gene: TRBJ2-3; abundance: -; v_gene: TRBV2; d_gene: -; CDR3nt: TGTGCCAGCAGTGGGGGGGGCACAGATACGCAGTATTTT; CDR3aa: CASSGGGTDTQYF
j_gene: TRBJ1-5; abundance: -; v_gene: TRBV7-9; d_gene: -; CDR3nt: TGTGCCAGCAGCTTAGAAGGAACAGGACTTCAGCCCCAGCATTTT; CDR3aa: CASSLEGTGLQPQHF
j_gene: TRBJ1-4; abundance: few; v_gene: TRBV7-2; d_gene: TRBD1; CDR3nt: TGTGCCAGCAGCCAGGACAGGGTTGGGGAAAAACTGTTTTTT; CDR3aa: CASSQDRVGEKLFF
j_gene: TRBJ2-7; abundance: few; v_gene: TRBV29-1; d_gene: -; CDR3nt: TGCAGCGTTGAACAGGGGAGTGAGGGCGAGCAGTACTTC; CDR3aa: CSVEQGSEGEQYF
j_gene: TRBJ2-1; abundance: -; v_gene: TRBV6-6; d_gene: TRBD1; CDR3nt: TGTGCCAGCAGAGTTGGGACAGGGAAGGCTGAGCAGTTCTTC; CDR3aa: CASRVGTGKAEQFF
j_gene: TRBJ2-5; abundance: few; v_gene: TRBV29-1; d_gene: -; CDR3nt: TGCAGCGTCCGCGGGGTTCAAGAGACCCAGTACTTC; CDR3aa: CSVRGVQETQYF
j_gene: TRBJ2-3; abundance: once; v_gene: TRBV18; d_gene: TRBD2; CDR3nt: TGTGCCAGCTCCGGGACTAGCGGGGCAGATACGCAGTATTTT; CDR3aa: CASSGTSGADTQYF
j_gene: TRBJ2-5; abundance: -; v_gene: TRBV5-4; d_gene: TRBD2; CDR3nt: TGTGCCAGCAGCCCTCGACTAGCGGGACTCCAAGAGACCCAGTACTTC; CDR3aa: CASSPRLAGLQETQYF
j_gene: TRBJ2-6; abundance: few; v_gene: TRBV4-1; d_gene: -; CDR3nt: TGCGCCAGCAGCCAGGCCCAACTAGCTGGGGCCAACGTCCTGACTTTC; CDR3aa: CASSQAQLAGANVLTF
j_gene: TRBJ2-2; abundance: -; v_gene: TRBV29-1; d_gene: TRBD2; CDR3nt: TGCAGCGCCAATAGCGGGAGAGGCGGGGAGCTGTTTTTT; CDR3aa: CSANSGRGGELFF
j_gene: TRBJ2-3; abundance: -; v_gene: TRBV30; d_gene: -; CDR3nt: TGTGCCTGGAATATCCTAGCTAGCACAGATACGCAGTATTTT; CDR3aa: CAWNILASTDTQYF
j_gene: TRBJ2-3; abundance: few; v_gene: TRBV29-1; d_gene: -; CDR3nt: TGCAGCGTGATGGGGTCGCAGGAGTCCCCAGATACGCAGTATTTT; CDR3aa: CSVMGSQESPDTQYF
j_gene: TRBJ2-3; abundance: -; v_gene: TRBV2; d_gene: -; CDR3nt: TGTGCCAGCGGACTGACGGAATCCACAGATACGCAGTATTTT; CDR3aa: CASGLTESTDTQYF
j_gene: TRBJ1-3; abundance: few; v_gene: TRBV30; d_gene: -; CDR3nt: TGTGCCTGGAGTGTGAGAGCCTCTGGAAACACCATATATTTT; CDR3aa: CAWSVRASGNTIYF